This TCR beta chain appears in the sequencing data of a study of T-cell memory formation after mild COVID-19. Background on the study: Clusters were largely donor specific.

This clonotype was detected a few times. Deletions cut 2 bases from V and 4 bases from J, with 8 bases between. Germline-derived CDR1 and CDR2 are MNHNS and SASEGT. The CDR3 has 13 residues. TCRdb used MiXCR to reprocess the 5' RACE reads, holding one entry per CDR3 protein. The profile shows 180,000 or so distinct CDR3 sequences, around a tenth of them singletons. The sample consisted of PBMCs or a T cell subset sorted from them (not recorded which). This chain joins TRBV6-1 and TRBJ1-1; a weak D match, TRBD1 (5 bases). The sequence derives from a man younger than 30 who had mild COVID-19 (a few samples of this study predate the infection). Cell type and time point are not known. The CDR3: CASSEQGPTEAFF. The CDR3 DNA sequence: TGTGCCAGCAGTGAACAGGGACCCACTGAAGCTTTCTTT.